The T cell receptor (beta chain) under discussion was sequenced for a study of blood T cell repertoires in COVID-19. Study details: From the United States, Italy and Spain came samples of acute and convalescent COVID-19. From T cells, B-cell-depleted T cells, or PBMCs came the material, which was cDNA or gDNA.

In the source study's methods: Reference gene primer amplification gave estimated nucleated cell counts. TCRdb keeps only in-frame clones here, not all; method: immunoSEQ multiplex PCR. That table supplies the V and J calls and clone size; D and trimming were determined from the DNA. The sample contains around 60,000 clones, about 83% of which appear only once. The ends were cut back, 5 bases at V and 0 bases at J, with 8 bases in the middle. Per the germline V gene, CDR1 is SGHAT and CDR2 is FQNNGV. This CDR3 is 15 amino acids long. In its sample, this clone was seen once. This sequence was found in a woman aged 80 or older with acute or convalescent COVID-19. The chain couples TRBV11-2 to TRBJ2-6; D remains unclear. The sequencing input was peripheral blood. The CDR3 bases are TGTGCCAGCAGCCCGCAGAACTCTGGGGCCAACGTCCTGACTTTC. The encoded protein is CASSPQNSGANVLTF.